The present T cell receptor (beta chain) was sequenced within a study of T cells expressing NK-cell markers. The overall study: The study drew TCR beta repertoires from sorted CD3+CD56+NKG2C+, CD3+CD56+NKG2C- and CD3+CD56-NKG2C+ T cells. Study-wide results and caveats: Researchers report these clonotypes also headed the CD3+CD56-NKG2C+ fraction in a few donors. Whether expanded NKG2C+ T cell clones were HCMV-specific remained unclear.

In germline, CDR1 is SGHNT, CDR2 YYREEE (reference sequence). CDR3 length: 16 residues. Points on this clonotype: Its antigen is still unknown.

As the method of synthesis, 5'RACE template switching with UMIs yielded TCR beta cDNA. Reprocessing the 5' RACE reads, TCRdb reports a single entry for every CDR3 protein and omits DNA. The sample includes about 430,000 distinct CDR3 sequences. The receptor was derived from a woman aged 45-65 years in good health. Source material: blood T cells: a sorted CD56 or NKG2C T cell subset, CD4+ or CD8+ T cells, or bulk PBMC T cells (not recorded which). The chain carries TRBV5-4 and TRBJ2-2. This CDR3 reads CASSLGAQINTGELFF.